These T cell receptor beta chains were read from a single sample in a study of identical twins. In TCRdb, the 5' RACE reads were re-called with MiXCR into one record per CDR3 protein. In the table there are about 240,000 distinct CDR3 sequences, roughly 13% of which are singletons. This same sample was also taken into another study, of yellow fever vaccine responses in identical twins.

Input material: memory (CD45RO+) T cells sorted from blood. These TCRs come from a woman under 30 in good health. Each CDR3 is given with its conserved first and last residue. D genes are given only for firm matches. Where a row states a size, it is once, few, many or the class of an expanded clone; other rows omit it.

CDR3nt: TGTGCCAGCAGTTTATCGGGAGGTTTGAGCGCGGGGCAGTACTTC; CDR3aa: CASSLSGGLSAGQYF; d_gene: NA; v_gene: TRBV27; abundance: NA; j_gene: TRBJ2-7
CDR3nt: TGTGCCAGCAGCTTAGGCAACTCCGGGACTAGTAGGATCAATGAGCAGTTCTTC; CDR3aa: CASSLGNSGTSRINEQFF; d_gene: TRBD2; v_gene: TRBV11-2; abundance: NA; j_gene: TRBJ2-1
CDR3nt: TGTGCCAGCAGCCACCGTTTTGAGACCCAGTACTTC; CDR3aa: CASSHRFETQYF; d_gene: NA; v_gene: TRBV14; abundance: few; j_gene: TRBJ2-5
CDR3nt: TGTGCCAGCAGCCAAGATGGAGGGGGAGGGCCGAATGAGCAGTTCTTC; CDR3aa: CASSQDGGGGPNEQFF; d_gene: NA; v_gene: TRBV4-2; abundance: many; j_gene: TRBJ2-1
CDR3nt: TGCAGTGCCCACCGGGATGGGACTAGCGGGGGGCTAGCGAACACCGGGGAGCTGTTTTTT; CDR3aa: CSAHRDGTSGGLANTGELFF; d_gene: TRBD2; v_gene: TRBV20-1; abundance: few; j_gene: TRBJ2-2
CDR3nt: TGCGCCAGCAGCTTGGATGGGCGGGACACTGAAGCTTTCTTT; CDR3aa: CASSLDGRDTEAFF; d_gene: NA; v_gene: TRBV5-1; abundance: NA; j_gene: TRBJ1-1
CDR3nt: TGCGCCAGCAGCTTGGGGTCCGGACTACAAGAGACCCAGTACTTC; CDR3aa: CASSLGSGLQETQYF; d_gene: NA; v_gene: TRBV5-1; abundance: NA; j_gene: TRBJ2-5
CDR3nt: TGTGCCAGCAGTCCTCGGACAGGGTGGATGGGCACTGAAGCTTTCTTT; CDR3aa: CASSPRTGWMGTEAFF; d_gene: TRBD1; v_gene: TRBV7-2; abundance: NA; j_gene: TRBJ1-1
CDR3nt: TGTGCCAGCAGTAGGCGACAGGGCTGGGAGACCCAGTACTTC; CDR3aa: CASSRRQGWETQYF; d_gene: TRBD1; v_gene: TRBV12-3/TRBV12-4; abundance: once; j_gene: TRBJ2-5
CDR3nt: TGCAGCGTTGAAAGCGTACTCCGAGGCGGTGGGTACGAGCAGTACTTC; CDR3aa: CSVESVLRGGGYEQYF; d_gene: NA; v_gene: TRBV29-1; abundance: many; j_gene: TRBJ2-7
CDR3nt: TGTGCCAGCAGCTTAGGGTGGGCCTATGGCTACACCTTC; CDR3aa: CASSLGWAYGYTF; d_gene: NA; v_gene: TRBV11-2; abundance: NA; j_gene: TRBJ1-2
CDR3nt: TGTGCCATCAACCCTGGGGGTGGACAGGGAGGCACAGATACGCAGTATTTT; CDR3aa: CAINPGGGQGGTDTQYF; d_gene: TRBD1; v_gene: TRBV10-3; abundance: NA; j_gene: TRBJ2-3
CDR3nt: TGTGCCAGCAGACAAGGGACTAGCGGGAGAAGCTATGAGCAGTTCTTC; CDR3aa: CASRQGTSGRSYEQFF; d_gene: TRBD2; v_gene: TRBV6-5; abundance: many; j_gene: TRBJ2-1
CDR3nt: TGTGCCAGCAGCCTTACAGGAGTCAACGAGCAGTTCTTC; CDR3aa: CASSLTGVNEQFF; d_gene: NA; v_gene: TRBV7-9; abundance: NA; j_gene: TRBJ2-1
CDR3nt: TGTGCCAGCAGCCAGATAGCGGGGGGATCAGATACGCAGTATTTT; CDR3aa: CASSQIAGGSDTQYF; d_gene: TRBD2; v_gene: TRBV3-1; abundance: few; j_gene: TRBJ2-3
CDR3nt: TGTGCCAGCAGTTCCTCGCGGGTTGGCTACACCTTC; CDR3aa: CASSSSRVGYTF; d_gene: NA; v_gene: TRBV2; abundance: few; j_gene: TRBJ1-2
CDR3nt: TGTGCCAGCTCTCAATCGGGACTAGCGGGAGGCGAGACCCAGTACTTC; CDR3aa: CASSQSGLAGGETQYF; d_gene: TRBD2; v_gene: TRBV18; abundance: few; j_gene: TRBJ2-5
CDR3nt: TGTGCCAGCAGCGGTGATAGCGGGAGATCCGACAATGAGCAGTTCTTC; CDR3aa: CASSGDSGRSDNEQFF; d_gene: TRBD2; v_gene: TRBV5-6; abundance: few; j_gene: TRBJ2-1
CDR3nt: TGTGCCAGCAGCTTATTGCAGTTAAGTAATGAGCAGTTCTTC; CDR3aa: CASSLLQLSNEQFF; d_gene: NA; v_gene: TRBV7-2; abundance: many; j_gene: TRBJ2-1
CDR3nt: TGTGCCAGCAGCGAAAGCGGGGGGCCAGATACGCAGTATTTT; CDR3aa: CASSESGGPDTQYF; d_gene: TRBD2; v_gene: TRBV7-9; abundance: few; j_gene: TRBJ2-3
CDR3nt: TGTGCCAGCAGAGACCGGGACCGAGCCACAGATACGCAGTATTTT; CDR3aa: CASRDRDRATDTQYF; d_gene: NA; v_gene: TRBV6-1; abundance: few; j_gene: TRBJ2-3
CDR3nt: TGTGCCATCAGCGGGACTAGCGGGGCCGACTACAATGAGCAGTTCTTC; CDR3aa: CAISGTSGADYNEQFF; d_gene: TRBD2; v_gene: TRBV10-3; abundance: NA; j_gene: TRBJ2-1
CDR3nt: TGCAGTGCTAGCGGGGGGCGGACAGAGACCCAGTACTTC; CDR3aa: CSASGGRTETQYF; d_gene: NA; v_gene: TRBV20-1; abundance: NA; j_gene: TRBJ2-5
CDR3nt: TGTGCCACCAGCAGAACCGCGCAGGGGTACTTGAACGAGCAGTACTTC; CDR3aa: CATSRTAQGYLNEQYF; d_gene: NA; v_gene: TRBV15; abundance: NA; j_gene: TRBJ2-7
CDR3nt: TGCGCCAGCCGCTTGGAGACTAGCGGGGGGGCTCGCACCTACGAGCAGTACTTC; CDR3aa: CASRLETSGGARTYEQYF; d_gene: TRBD2; v_gene: TRBV5-1; abundance: NA; j_gene: TRBJ2-7
CDR3nt: TGCAGTGCTAGAGATAATTGGGAGCCAGCTTTCTTT; CDR3aa: CSARDNWEPAFF; d_gene: NA; v_gene: TRBV20-1; abundance: NA; j_gene: TRBJ1-1
CDR3nt: TGTGCCAGCAGTTTACAGGGGGATGAAAAACTGTTTTTT; CDR3aa: CASSLQGDEKLFF; d_gene: TRBD1; v_gene: TRBV27; abundance: few; j_gene: TRBJ1-4
CDR3nt: TGCGCCAGCGCAGGGAGAGGGGTACTCGGGGGGGTACGGGATGAAAAACTGTTTTTT; CDR3aa: CASAGRGVLGGVRDEKLFF; d_gene: NA; v_gene: TRBV4-1; abundance: few; j_gene: TRBJ1-4
CDR3nt: TGTGCCAGCAGCCAGGGGGCTGTAGCCGGGGAGCTGTTTTTT; CDR3aa: CASSQGAVAGELFF; d_gene: NA; v_gene: TRBV3-1; abundance: NA; j_gene: TRBJ2-2
CDR3nt: TGTGCCAGCAGCCTTTCGCTAACCCAAGAGACCCAGTACTTC; CDR3aa: CASSLSLTQETQYF; d_gene: NA; v_gene: TRBV28; abundance: few; j_gene: TRBJ2-5
CDR3nt: TGTGCCAGCAGTTACTCGACGGACTCCTACGAGCAGTACTTC; CDR3aa: CASSYSTDSYEQYF; d_gene: NA; v_gene: TRBV6-5; abundance: NA; j_gene: TRBJ2-7
CDR3nt: TGTGCCAGCTCCAACGGGGGGGCTGGGACCGGGGAGCTGTTTTTT; CDR3aa: CASSNGGAGTGELFF; d_gene: TRBD2; v_gene: TRBV2; abundance: NA; j_gene: TRBJ2-2
CDR3nt: TGTGCCACCAGTGTAAGACAGAGCACAGATACGCAGTATTTT; CDR3aa: CATSVRQSTDTQYF; d_gene: NA; v_gene: TRBV24-1; abundance: few; j_gene: TRBJ2-3
CDR3nt: TGTGCCAGCAGCCCCCTTGATGGGCGGGTGTACGAGCAGTACTTC; CDR3aa: CASSPLDGRVYEQYF; d_gene: NA; v_gene: TRBV7-9; abundance: NA; j_gene: TRBJ2-7
CDR3nt: TGTGCCAGCAGTTTACAGGGGGCAAGCACTGAAGCTTTCTTT; CDR3aa: CASSLQGASTEAFF; d_gene: TRBD1; v_gene: TRBV6-2/TRBV6-3; abundance: few; j_gene: TRBJ1-1
CDR3nt: TGTGCCAGCAGTCCCACAGGGTGGGAGACCCAGTACTTC; CDR3aa: CASSPTGWETQYF; d_gene: NA; v_gene: TRBV6-1; abundance: few; j_gene: TRBJ2-5
CDR3nt: TGCAGCGTTGCCCAGGGGAGTGCCGAGCAGTACTTC; CDR3aa: CSVAQGSAEQYF; d_gene: NA; v_gene: TRBV29-1; abundance: NA; j_gene: TRBJ2-7
CDR3nt: TGTGCCAGCAGCTTACAAACCTACCAAGAGACCCAGTACTTC; CDR3aa: CASSLQTYQETQYF; d_gene: NA; v_gene: TRBV7-9; abundance: many; j_gene: TRBJ2-5
CDR3nt: TGTGCCAGCAACGTCGACCCGGGACTAGCTCGCAACGAGCAGTACTTC; CDR3aa: CASNVDPGLARNEQYF; d_gene: TRBD2; v_gene: TRBV7-2; abundance: NA; j_gene: TRBJ2-7
CDR3nt: TGTGCCAGCAGCTTACTCGGGAGGGCCAGCGGTTCTGAGACCCAGTACTTC; CDR3aa: CASSLLGRASGSETQYF; d_gene: TRBD2; v_gene: TRBV7-9; abundance: NA; j_gene: TRBJ2-5
CDR3nt: TGTGCCAGTAGTATGAGGCGGGGCGACACAGATACGCAGTATTTT; CDR3aa: CASSMRRGDTDTQYF; d_gene: NA; v_gene: TRBV19; abundance: NA; j_gene: TRBJ2-3
CDR3nt: TGTGCCATCAGTGACTTCGGGACAGGGGAGGTGGGGGAGCTGTTTTTT; CDR3aa: CAISDFGTGEVGELFF; d_gene: TRBD1; v_gene: TRBV10-3; abundance: many; j_gene: TRBJ2-2
CDR3nt: TGTGCCAGCAGCCAAGGGGGGGCCTACAATGAGCAGTTCTTC; CDR3aa: CASSQGGAYNEQFF; d_gene: NA; v_gene: TRBV4-2; abundance: NA; j_gene: TRBJ2-1
CDR3nt: TGCAGCGGCCTCAGGGACTACGAGCAGTACTTC; CDR3aa: CSGLRDYEQYF; d_gene: NA; v_gene: TRBV29-1; abundance: few; j_gene: TRBJ2-7
CDR3nt: TGTGCCAGCAGTTTTGGGACTAGCGGGACTAGTGAGCAGTTCTTC; CDR3aa: CASSFGTSGTSEQFF; d_gene: TRBD2; v_gene: TRBV27; abundance: many; j_gene: TRBJ2-1
CDR3nt: TGTGCCAGCAGCCAAGGGGGACAGGGGGCCCATGAGCAGTTCTTC; CDR3aa: CASSQGGQGAHEQFF; d_gene: TRBD1; v_gene: TRBV4-2; abundance: NA; j_gene: TRBJ2-1
CDR3nt: TGCGCCAGCAGCAAGTCTGGCCAGTTTAGCACAGATACGCAGTATTTT; CDR3aa: CASSKSGQFSTDTQYF; d_gene: NA; v_gene: TRBV5-1; abundance: NA; j_gene: TRBJ2-3
CDR3nt: TGTGCCAGCAGCCAAGTAGTAGGGGCTGGCTACGAGCAGTACTTC; CDR3aa: CASSQVVGAGYEQYF; d_gene: NA; v_gene: TRBV3-1; abundance: few; j_gene: TRBJ2-7
CDR3nt: TGTGCCAGCAGGAACATGGGTACGCAGTATTTT; CDR3aa: CASRNMGTQYF; d_gene: NA; v_gene: TRBV12-3/TRBV12-4; abundance: NA; j_gene: TRBJ2-3
CDR3nt: TGTGCCAGCAGTTCCCAGATTGAGACCCAGTACTTC; CDR3aa: CASSSQIETQYF; d_gene: NA; v_gene: TRBV28; abundance: NA; j_gene: TRBJ2-5
CDR3nt: TGCGCCAGCAGCTTGCCGGGATCCCAAGAGACCCAGTACTTC; CDR3aa: CASSLPGSQETQYF; d_gene: NA; v_gene: TRBV5-1; abundance: NA; j_gene: TRBJ2-5
CDR3nt: TGTGCCAGCGTTCCCCTAAGCGGGAGTGGCTACGAGCAGTACTTC; CDR3aa: CASVPLSGSGYEQYF; d_gene: TRBD2; v_gene: TRBV6-2/TRBV6-3; abundance: few; j_gene: TRBJ2-7
CDR3nt: TGTGCCAGCAGCTGGACTAGCGGGAGGAATCGCGAGCAGTACTTC; CDR3aa: CASSWTSGRNREQYF; d_gene: TRBD2; v_gene: TRBV5-4; abundance: few; j_gene: TRBJ2-7
CDR3nt: TGTGCCAGCAGCTTAGTTGCGGGAAACGAGCAGTTCTTC; CDR3aa: CASSLVAGNEQFF; d_gene: NA; v_gene: TRBV7-2; abundance: NA; j_gene: TRBJ2-1
CDR3nt: TGTGCCAGCAGCGGTGACAGGGGTCATTCACCCCTCCACTTT; CDR3aa: CASSGDRGHSPLHF; d_gene: TRBD1; v_gene: TRBV7-2; abundance: NA; j_gene: TRBJ1-6
CDR3nt: TGTGCCAGCAGCCGGCAGCCGGGACTACTTAGGGGCGAGACCCAGTACTTC; CDR3aa: CASSRQPGLLRGETQYF; d_gene: TRBD2; v_gene: TRBV7-9; abundance: few; j_gene: TRBJ2-5
CDR3nt: TGTGCCAGCACCATGCGAGCGGGGGGGCGAGAGACCCAGTACTTC; CDR3aa: CASTMRAGGRETQYF; d_gene: TRBD2; v_gene: TRBV27; abundance: NA; j_gene: TRBJ2-5